This note documents a single TCR beta chain sequence. Its antigen is unidentified. This sample is drawn from a study of shared clonotypes between healthy human individuals. Overall study results and limits: The four-donor shared clonotypes exceeded non-shared clonotypes in generation probability, with non-shared ones scoring lower.

Trimming removed 8 bases from V and 10 bases from J, with 15 bases in between. The CDR3 spans 12 residues. Germline V gene data show CDR1 as LNHDA and CDR2 as SQIVND (reference sequence). Sequenced by immunoSEQ multiplex PCR; TCRdb stores in-frame clones only, minus some. The sample holds fewer than 400,000 clones; approximately 79% are singletons and the top ten take 9% to 12%. Sequenced sample: memory CD4+ T cells sorted from blood. Documented subset: CD45RA-negative fraction. The TCR was taken from a man in his thirties or forties in good health. The chain is built from TRBV19 and TRBJ2-1; D is possibly TRBD1 or TRBD2 (5 bases each). CDR3 region: CASGDPMGEQFF. The CDR3 nucleotides are TGTGCCAGTGGGGACCCAATGGGGGAGCAGTTCTTC.